This section outlines one T cell receptor beta chain sequence together with its context. Antigen specificity is unknown. The data are from a study of cytomegalovirus exposure and HLA in healthy donors. Primers: 60 Vbeta forward and 13 Jbeta reverse. Per the study methods: Among the unique TCR beta chains that a later analysis counted, about 81 million in all, 10 million to 13 million were shared. Measured with immunoSEQ multiplex PCR; TCRdb has only the in-frame clones, and not every one. The V and J calls and the clone size are those of that table, but D and trimming were determined from the DNA. The table shows some 150,000 clones, with about 76% occurring only once. CDR1 and CDR2 from the germline V gene are LNHDA and SQIVND (reference sequence). With 4 bases removed from V and 0 bases from J, the gap between germline ends came to 7 bases. CDR3 length equals 14 residues. General study points: The study assumed roughly uniform donor sequencing depth for presence/absence analyses. Later analysis found that TCR beta chains associated with HLA were more clonally expanded than other, equally common chains.

The sequence was collected from a man younger than 35 in good health and CMV-seronegative. J is TRBJ1-5 and V is TRBV19, with D possibly TRBD1 on 6 matching bases. Sample: PBMCs. This CDR3 reads CASSTDSSNQPQHF. The DNA of the CDR3 is TGTGCCAGTAGTACGGACAGTAGCAATCAGCCCCAGCATTTT.